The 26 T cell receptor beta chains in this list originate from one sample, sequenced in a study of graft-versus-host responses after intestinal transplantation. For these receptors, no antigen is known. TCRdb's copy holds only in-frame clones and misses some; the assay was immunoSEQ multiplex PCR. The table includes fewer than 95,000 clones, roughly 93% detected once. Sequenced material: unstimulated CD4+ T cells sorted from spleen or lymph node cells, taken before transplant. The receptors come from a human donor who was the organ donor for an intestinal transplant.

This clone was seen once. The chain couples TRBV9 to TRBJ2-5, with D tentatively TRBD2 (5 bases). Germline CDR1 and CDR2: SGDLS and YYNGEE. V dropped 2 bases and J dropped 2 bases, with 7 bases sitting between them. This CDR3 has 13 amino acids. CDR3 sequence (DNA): TGTGCCAGCAGCGTGGGGAGACAAGAGACCCAGTACTTC. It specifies CASSVGRQETQYF.

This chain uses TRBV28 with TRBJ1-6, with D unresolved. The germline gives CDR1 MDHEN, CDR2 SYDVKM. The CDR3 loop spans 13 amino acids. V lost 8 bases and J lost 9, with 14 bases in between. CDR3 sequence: CASRGGISSPLHF. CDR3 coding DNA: TGTGCCAGCCGCGGCGGAATTAGTTCACCCCTCCACTTT.

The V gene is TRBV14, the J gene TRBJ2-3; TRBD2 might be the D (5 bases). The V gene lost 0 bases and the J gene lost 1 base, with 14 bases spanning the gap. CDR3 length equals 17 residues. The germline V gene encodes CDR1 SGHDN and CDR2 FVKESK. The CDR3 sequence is CASSQDRPGWRTDTQYF. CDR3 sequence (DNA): TGTGCCAGCAGCCAAGATAGGCCGGGGTGGCGCACAGATACGCAGTATTTT.

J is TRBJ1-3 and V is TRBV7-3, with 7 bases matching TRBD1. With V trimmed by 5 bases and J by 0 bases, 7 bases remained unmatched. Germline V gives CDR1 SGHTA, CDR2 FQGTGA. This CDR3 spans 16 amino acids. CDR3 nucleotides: TGTGCCAGCAGCGACCAGACAGGGAACTCTGGAAACACCATATATTTT. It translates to CASSDQTGNSGNTIYF.

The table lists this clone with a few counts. The CDR3 is CASSDSPGNLPYEQYF. CDR3 nucleotide sequence: TGTGCCAGTAGTGACAGCCCAGGGAACTTACCCTACGAGCAGTACTTC. The chain recombines TRBV19 with TRBJ2-7; D perhaps matches TRBD1 (5 bases). CDR3 length equals 16 residues. Germline V gene sequence: CDR1 LNHDA, CDR2 SQIVND (reference sequence). The ends were cut back, 5 bases at V and 2 bases at J, with 19 bases in the middle.

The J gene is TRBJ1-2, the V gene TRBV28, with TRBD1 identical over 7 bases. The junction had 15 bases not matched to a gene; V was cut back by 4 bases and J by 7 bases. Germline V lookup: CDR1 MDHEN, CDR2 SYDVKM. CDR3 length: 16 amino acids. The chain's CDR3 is CASSSNTGVGYRGYTF. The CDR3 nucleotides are TGTGCCAGCAGTTCGAATACAGGGGTTGGGTATCGTGGCTACACCTTC.

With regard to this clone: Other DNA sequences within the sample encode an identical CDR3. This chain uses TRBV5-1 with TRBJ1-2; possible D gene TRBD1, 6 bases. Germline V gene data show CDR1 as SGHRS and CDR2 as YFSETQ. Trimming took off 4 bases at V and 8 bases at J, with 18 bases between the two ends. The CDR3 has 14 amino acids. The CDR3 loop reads CASSRDRGAGGYTF. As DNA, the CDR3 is TGCGCCAGCAGCCGGGACCGGGGGGCTGGGGGCTACACCTTC.

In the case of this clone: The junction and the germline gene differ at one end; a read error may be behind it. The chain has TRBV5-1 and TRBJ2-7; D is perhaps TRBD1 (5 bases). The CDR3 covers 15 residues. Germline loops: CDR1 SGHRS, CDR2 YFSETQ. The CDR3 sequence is CVSSYQDRGLYEQYF. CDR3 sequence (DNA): TGCGTCAGCAGCTACCAGGATAGGGGCCTCTACGAGCAGTACTTC.

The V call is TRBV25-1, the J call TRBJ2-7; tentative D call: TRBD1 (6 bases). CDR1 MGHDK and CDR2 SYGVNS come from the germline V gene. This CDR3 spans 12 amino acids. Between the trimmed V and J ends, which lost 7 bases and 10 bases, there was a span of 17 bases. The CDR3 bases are TGTGCCAGCATCGGCCCCGGACAGCCCCAGTACTTC. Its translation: CASIGPGQPQYF.

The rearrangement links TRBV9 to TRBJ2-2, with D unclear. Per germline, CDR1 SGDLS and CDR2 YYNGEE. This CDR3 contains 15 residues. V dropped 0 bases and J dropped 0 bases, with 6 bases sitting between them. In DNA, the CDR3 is TGTGCCAGCAGCGTAGCTAGTGCGAACACCGGGGAGCTGTTTTTT. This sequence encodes CASSVASANTGELFF.

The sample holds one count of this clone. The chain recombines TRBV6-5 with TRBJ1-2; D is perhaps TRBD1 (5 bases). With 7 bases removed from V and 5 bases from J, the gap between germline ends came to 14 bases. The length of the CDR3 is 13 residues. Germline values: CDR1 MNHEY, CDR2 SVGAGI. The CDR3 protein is CASTRDAGYGYTF. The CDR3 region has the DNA TGTGCCAGCACCCGGGACGCCGGGTATGGCTACACCTTC.

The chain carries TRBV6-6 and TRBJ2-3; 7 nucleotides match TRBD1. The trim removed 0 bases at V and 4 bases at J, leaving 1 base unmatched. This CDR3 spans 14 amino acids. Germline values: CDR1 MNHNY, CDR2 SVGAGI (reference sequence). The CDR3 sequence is CASSYSGGADTQYF. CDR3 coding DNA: TGTGCCAGCAGTTACTCAGGGGGCGCAGATACGCAGTATTTT.

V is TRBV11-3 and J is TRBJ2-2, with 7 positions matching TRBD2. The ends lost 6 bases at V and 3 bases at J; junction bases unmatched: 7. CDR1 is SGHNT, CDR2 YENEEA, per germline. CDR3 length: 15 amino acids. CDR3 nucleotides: TGTGCCAGCAGTTTAAGCGGGGACTACACCGGGGAGCTGTTTTTT. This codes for CASSLSGDYTGELFF.

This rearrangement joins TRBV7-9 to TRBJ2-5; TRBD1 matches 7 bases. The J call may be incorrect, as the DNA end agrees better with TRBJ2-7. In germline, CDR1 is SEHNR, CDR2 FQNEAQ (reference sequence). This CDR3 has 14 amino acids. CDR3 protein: CASSPRDRAYEQYF. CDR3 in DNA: TGTGCCAGCAGCCCAAGGGACAGAGCCTACGAGCAGTACTTC.

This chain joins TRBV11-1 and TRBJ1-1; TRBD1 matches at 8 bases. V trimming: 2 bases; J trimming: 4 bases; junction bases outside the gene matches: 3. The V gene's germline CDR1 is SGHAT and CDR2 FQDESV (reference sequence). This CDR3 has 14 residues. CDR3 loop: CASSLITGGTEAFF. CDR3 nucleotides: TGTGCCAGCAGCTTAATTACAGGGGGCACTGAAGCTTTCTTT. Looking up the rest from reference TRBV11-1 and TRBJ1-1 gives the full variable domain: EAEVAQSPRYKITEKSQAVAFWCDPISGHATLYWYRQILGQGPELLVQFQDESVVDDSQLPKDRFSAERLKGVDSTLKIQPAELGDSAMYLCASSLITGGTEAFFGQGTRLTVV.

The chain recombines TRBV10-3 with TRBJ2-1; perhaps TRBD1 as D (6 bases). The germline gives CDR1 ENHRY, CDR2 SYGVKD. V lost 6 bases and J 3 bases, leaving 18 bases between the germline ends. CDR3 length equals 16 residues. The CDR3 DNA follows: TGTGCCATCAGGGCGGACAGCCCGGCGGGCTACAATGAGCAGTTCTTC. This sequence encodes CAIRADSPAGYNEQFF.

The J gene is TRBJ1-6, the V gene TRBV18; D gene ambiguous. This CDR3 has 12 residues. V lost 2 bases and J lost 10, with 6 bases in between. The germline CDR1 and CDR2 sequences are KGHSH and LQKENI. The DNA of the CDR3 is TGTGCCAGCTCACCAGGTGTCTCACCCCTCCACTTT. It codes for CASSPGVSPLHF.

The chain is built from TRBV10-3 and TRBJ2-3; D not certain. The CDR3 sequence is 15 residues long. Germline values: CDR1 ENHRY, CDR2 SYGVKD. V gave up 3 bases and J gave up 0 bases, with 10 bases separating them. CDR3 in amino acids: CAISEPRLSTDTQYF. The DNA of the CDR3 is TGTGCCATCAGTGAACCTCGACTCAGCACAGATACGCAGTATTTT.

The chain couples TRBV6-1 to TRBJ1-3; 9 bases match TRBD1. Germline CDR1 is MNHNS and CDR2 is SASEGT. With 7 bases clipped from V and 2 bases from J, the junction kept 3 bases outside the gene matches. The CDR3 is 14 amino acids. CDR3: CASTRDRAGNTIYF. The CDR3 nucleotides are TGTGCCAGCACCAGGGACAGGGCTGGAAACACCATATATTTT.

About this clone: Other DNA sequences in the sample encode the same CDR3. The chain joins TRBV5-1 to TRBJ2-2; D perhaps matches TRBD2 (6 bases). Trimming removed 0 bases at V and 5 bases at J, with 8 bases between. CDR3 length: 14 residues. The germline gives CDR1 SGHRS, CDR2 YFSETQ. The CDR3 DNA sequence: TGCGCCAGCAGCTTGGCAGGGACTACCGGGGAGCTGTTTTTT. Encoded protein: CASSLAGTTGELFF.

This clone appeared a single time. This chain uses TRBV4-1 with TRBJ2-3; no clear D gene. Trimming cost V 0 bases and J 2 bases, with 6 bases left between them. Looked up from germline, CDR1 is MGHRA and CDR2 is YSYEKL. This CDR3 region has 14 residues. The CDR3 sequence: CASSQDFYTDTQYF. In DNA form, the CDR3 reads TGCGCCAGCAGCCAAGACTTCTACACAGATACGCAGTATTTT.

This chain's CDR3 is CASSEEGVKQETQYF. In nucleotides, the CDR3 is TGTGCCAGCAGTGAGGAAGGAGTAAAACAAGAGACCCAGTACTTC. The chain couples TRBV2 to TRBJ2-5, with unresolved D. Trimming shortened V by 3 bases and J by 2 bases, and 13 bases separated the two germline ends. The CDR3 totals 15 residues. Germline CDR1 reads SNHLY; CDR2 reads FYNNEI.

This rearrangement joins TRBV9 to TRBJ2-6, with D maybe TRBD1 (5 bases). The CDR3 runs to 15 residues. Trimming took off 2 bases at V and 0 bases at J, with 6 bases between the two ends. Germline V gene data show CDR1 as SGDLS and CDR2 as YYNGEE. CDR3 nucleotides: TGTGCCAGCAGCGTTCAGGGCTCTGGGGCCAACGTCCTGACTTTC. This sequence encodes CASSVQGSGANVLTF.

The CDR3 is CASSVGAADQETQYF. The CDR3 nucleotides are TGCGCCAGCAGTGTTGGGGCAGCGGACCAAGAGACCCAGTACTTC. The chain is built from TRBV10-1 and TRBJ2-5, with D perhaps assigned TRBD1 or TRBD2 (5 bases each). This CDR3 is built from 15 residues. Germline V gives CDR1 WNHNN, CDR2 SYGVQD (reference sequence). Trimming pared 4 bases from V and 0 bases from J, leaving 12 bases between.

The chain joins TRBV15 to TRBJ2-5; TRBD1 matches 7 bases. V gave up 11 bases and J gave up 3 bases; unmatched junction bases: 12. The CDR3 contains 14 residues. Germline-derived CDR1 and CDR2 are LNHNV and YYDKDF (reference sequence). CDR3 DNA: TGTGCCGCTTCTTATAGGGACAGAGAAGAGACCCAGTACTTC. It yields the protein CAASYRDREETQYF.

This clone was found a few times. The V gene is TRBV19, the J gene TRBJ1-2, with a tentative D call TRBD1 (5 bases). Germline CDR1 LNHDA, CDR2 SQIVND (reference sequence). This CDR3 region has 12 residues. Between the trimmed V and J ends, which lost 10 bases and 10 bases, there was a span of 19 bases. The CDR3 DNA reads TGTGCCACTCTAGACAGTTATTCCCTCTACACCTTC. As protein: CATLDSYSLYTF.